Given below is one T cell receptor (beta chain) in context. MiXCR was run by TCRdb on the 5' RACE reads, yielding one entry per CDR3 protein. This table holds 1,800,000 or so distinct CDR3 sequences, roughly a third found once. The data stem from a study of identical twins. The CDR3 runs 13 residues. V lost 5 bases to trimming and J lost 11 bases, with 13 bases between them. This sequence joins TRBV12-3 or TRBV12-4 and TRBJ1-6; D uncertain. This receptor was identified in a newborn girl in good health. The sequencing sample was made of cord blood. The CDR3 DNA sequence: TGTGCCAGCAGTCCCTATCCGAATCCACCCCTCCACTTT. Translating it yields CASSPYPNPPLHF.